Listed here is a single T cell receptor beta chain. The source of the sample is a study of T cell responses to AZD1222 COVID-19 vaccine. Turning to the study itself: Second doses were pooled across both intervals (about 4 or about 12 weeks).

Produced via immunoSEQ multiplex PCR; TCRdb's table is partial and in-frame only. The sample has some 86,000 clones, 80% seen once; the top ten hold roughly a fifth. From germline, CDR1 is LNHDA and CDR2 SQIVND (reference sequence). J gave up 2 bases and V 11 bases, and 12 bases lay outside the gene matches. CDR3 length: 14 amino acids. The sequenced sample was peripheral blood, obtained on day 0 of AZD1222 vaccination. The clonotype originates from an adult in good health. This chain connects TRBV19 to TRBJ2-7; TRBD2 agrees at 7 bases. The CDR3 sequence is CAGPNWGGPYEQYF. CDR3 nucleotide sequence: TGTGCCGGCCCGAACTGGGGGGGACCCTACGAGCAGTACTTC.